These T cell receptor beta chains were read from a single sample in a study of Graves' ophthalmopathy and Graves' hyperthyroidism. Using its own MiXCR run on the multiplex PCR reads, TCRdb lists one record per CDR3 protein. This sample has 450,000 or so distinct CDR3 sequences, with under 15% found just once. Source material: blood. These receptor sequences come from a woman aged 25 to 39 with Graves' ophthalmopathy. CDR3s include the opening cysteine and the closing phenylalanine or tryptophan. Fields, in order: clone size, J gene, V gene, D gene, CDR3 protein, CDR3 DNA. The D gene is left open where the match is weak. Part of the rows lack a size; the others show once, few, many or a class for expanded clones.

>-|TRBJ2-5|TRBV5-1|TRBD2
CASSLASGGLAGEHQETQYF
TGCGCCAGCAGCTTGGCCTCGGGGGGGCTAGCGGGGGAGCACCAAGAGACCCAGTACTTC
>few|TRBJ2-7|TRBV11-1|-
CASSFVGPSYEQYF
TGTGCCAGCAGCTTTGTGGGGCCATCCTACGAGCAGTACTTC
>many|TRBJ2-7|TRBV12-3/TRBV12-4|TRBD1
CASSFRSRGSDEQYF
TGTGCCAGCAGTTTTCGAAGCAGGGGGTCGGACGAGCAGTACTTC
>few|TRBJ1-1|TRBV20-1|TRBD1
CSAETGGAGNTEAFF
TGCAGTGCGGAGACAGGGGGCGCGGGGAACACTGAAGCTTTCTTT
>many|TRBJ2-2|TRBV20-1|TRBD1
CSARDVGQGDTGELFF
TGCAGTGCTAGAGATGTGGGACAGGGAGACACCGGGGAGCTGTTTTTT
>many|TRBJ1-3|TRBV5-1|-
CASSLDVSGNTIYF
TGCGCCAGCAGCTTGGATGTGTCTGGAAACACCATATATTTT
>few|TRBJ1-1|TRBV6-5|TRBD1
CASSYGTERNTEAFF
TGTGCCAGCAGTTACGGGACAGAGAGGAACACTGAAGCTTTCTTT
>many|TRBJ1-2|TRBV24-1|TRBD1
CATSDPRTGNYGYTF
TGTGCCACCAGTGATCCTCGGACAGGAAACTATGGCTACACCTTC
>many|TRBJ1-1|TRBV29-1|-
CSASTGTNTEAFF
TGCAGCGCTTCGACAGGCACGAACACTGAAGCTTTCTTT
>few|TRBJ1-1|TRBV2|-
CASSTSWRRMNTEAFF
TGTGCCAGCAGCACCTCCTGGAGGAGGATGAACACTGAAGCTTTCTTT
>many|TRBJ2-7|TRBV27|-
CASSLVGGPEQYF
TGTGCCAGCAGTTTAGTAGGGGGGCCTGAGCAGTACTTC
>-|TRBJ1-1|TRBV6-5|-
CASTSTAYTEAFF
TGTGCCAGCACTTCGACGGCCTACACTGAAGCTTTCTTT
>many|TRBJ2-2|TRBV7-8|-
CASSKIGELFF
TGTGCCAGCAGCAAGATAGGGGAGCTGTTTTTT
>many|TRBJ1-5|TRBV7-6|-
CASSSYPKNSNQPQHF
TGTGCCAGCAGTTCTTACCCAAAGAATAGCAATCAGCCCCAGCATTTT
>many|TRBJ2-2|TRBV7-2|-
CASSLRRTTGELFF
TGTGCCAGCAGCTTGAGGCGGACCACCGGGGAGCTGTTTTTT
>many|TRBJ1-2|TRBV7-3|-
CASSLLLGQAEVTF
TGTGCCAGCAGCTTACTTCTGGGGCAGGCAGAGGTCACCTTC
>many|TRBJ2-7|TRBV28|-
CASRERDNTPGEQYF
TGTGCCAGCAGGGAAAGGGACAACACGCCTGGGGAGCAGTACTTC
>many|TRBJ2-7|TRBV2|TRBD2
CASGGGLAGGTTYEQYF
TGTGCCAGCGGTGGGGGACTAGCGGGAGGGACTACCTACGAGCAGTACTTC
>many|TRBJ1-2|TRBV11-2|TRBD1
CASSLDLQGARHYGYTF
TGTGCCAGCAGCTTAGATTTACAGGGGGCGAGACACTATGGCTACACCTTC
>many|TRBJ1-1|TRBV19|-
CASSIQVRVPGGTEAFF
TGTGCCAGTAGTATACAAGTAAGAGTCCCCGGGGGCACTGAAGCTTTCTTT
>-|TRBJ2-2|TRBV9|-
CASSPRSRGPSTGELFF
TGTGCCAGCAGCCCGAGGTCTAGGGGACCAAGCACCGGGGAGCTGTTTTTT
>many|TRBJ2-7|TRBV28|TRBD2
CASRDGTSGYEQYF
TGTGCCAGCAGGGACGGGACTAGCGGTTACGAGCAGTACTTC
>many|TRBJ1-1|TRBV29-1|-
CSVDPGRHNTEAFF
TGCAGCGTGGACCCGGGACGGCATAACACTGAAGCTTTCTTT
>few|TRBJ1-5|TRBV3-1|-
CASSQDLRVEQPQHF
TGTGCCAGCAGCCAAGATCTAAGGGTAGAACAGCCCCAGCATTTT
>-|TRBJ2-2|TRBV3-1|TRBD2
CATSTGTIAPGELFF
TGTGCCACCAGCACCGGGACTATAGCCCCGGGGGAGCTGTTTTTT
>many|TRBJ1-1|TRBV7-8|-
CASSLERPGLNTEAFF
TGTGCCAGCAGCTTAGAGCGGCCGGGGTTGAACACTGAAGCTTTCTTT
>many|TRBJ1-2|TRBV5-1|-
CASSLERTSYTF
TGCGCCAGCAGCTTGGAGAGGACAAGCTACACCTTC
>few|TRBJ1-1|TRBV28|-
CASGGRGYKNTEAFF
TGTGCCAGCGGGGGCAGGGGCTATAAAAACACTGAAGCTTTCTTT
>few|TRBJ1-1|TRBV7-9|-
CASSLSFRGRTEAFF
TGTGCCAGCAGCTTATCCTTCAGGGGTCGGACTGAAGCTTTCTTT
>many|TRBJ1-1|TRBV6-1|-
CASRRDPGTEAFF
TGTGCCTCCCGCAGGGACCCCGGGACTGAAGCTTTCTTT
>many|TRBJ1-1|TRBV12-3/TRBV12-4|TRBD1
CASSGTGVEYTEAFF
TGTGCCAGCAGTGGAACAGGGGTAGAGTACACTGAAGCTTTCTTT
>many|TRBJ1-2|TRBV6-5|-
CASSYSSGNYGYTF
TGTGCCAGCAGTTACTCCTCAGGAAACTATGGCTACACCTTC
>many|TRBJ1-5|TRBV27|TRBD1
CASRPPGGYQPQHF
TGTGCCAGCAGGCCCCCAGGGGGCTATCAGCCCCAGCATTTT
>few|TRBJ1-5|TRBV6-1|-
CASIADASRGPQHF
TGTGCCAGCATCGCAGACGCCTCCCGGGGGCCCCAGCATTTT
>-|TRBJ1-5|TRBV9|-
CASSVTGGEDQPQHF
TGTGCCAGCAGCGTAACTGGGGGCGAGGATCAGCCCCAGCATTTT
>many|TRBJ1-2|TRBV27|-
CASGPRGGNGYTF
TGTGCCAGCGGACCCCGCGGGGGCAATGGCTACACCTTC
>many|TRBJ2-5|TRBV27|-
CASSLSPFGTQYF
TGTGCCAGCAGTTTATCGCCTTTCGGGACCCAGTACTTC
>many|TRBJ1-1|TRBV3-1|-
CASSQGRVNTEAFF
TGTGCCAGCAGCCAAGGACGGGTTAACACTGAAGCTTTCTTT
>few|TRBJ2-2|TRBV30|-
CAWLSLGRKGGELFF
TGTGCCTGGCTCTCTCTCGGCCGAAAGGGCGGGGAGCTGTTTTTT
>-|TRBJ1-1|TRBV6-2/TRBV6-3|-
CASSYGRQTEAFF
TGTGCCAGCAGTTACGGGCGACAGACTGAAGCTTTCTTT
>-|TRBJ2-5|TRBV5-1|-
CASRNPGGSETQYF
TGCGCCAGCAGAAACCCCGGAGGGTCAGAGACCCAGTACTTC
>few|TRBJ2-4|TRBV12-3/TRBV12-4|-
CASSLGTSKNIKYF
TGTGCCAGCAGTTTAGGCACGTCCAAAAACATTAAGTACTTC
>many|TRBJ1-1|TRBV12-5|TRBD1
CASAMDRETEAFF
TGTGCTAGTGCCATGGACAGGGAAACTGAAGCTTTCTTT
>once|TRBJ2-7|TRBV10-2|-
CASRRRRGEGLKEQYF
TGCGCCAGCAGGCGCCGGAGGGGGGAGGGCCTAAAGGAGCAGTACTTC
>many|TRBJ1-5|TRBV28|-
CASSPITGVNQPQHF
TGTGCCAGCAGTCCAATAACAGGAGTCAATCAGCCCCAGCATTTT
>many|TRBJ2-4|TRBV11-2|-
CASSLAGRGSKNIQYF
TGTGCCAGCAGCTTAGCAGGGCGAGGATCCAAAAACATTCAGTACTTC
>many|TRBJ1-1|TRBV11-1|-
CASSQTVRYLNTEAFF
TGTGCCAGCAGCCAGACGGTTCGGTACTTGAACACTGAAGCTTTCTTT
>many|TRBJ2-6|TRBV7-2|-
CASSLAGSGANVLTF
TGTGCCAGCAGCTTAGCGGGCTCTGGGGCCAACGTCCTGACTTTC
>many|TRBJ1-5|TRBV28|-
CASRVGQHAGQPQHF
TGTGCCAGCAGAGTCGGACAGCATGCAGGTCAGCCCCAGCATTTT
>many|TRBJ2-7|TRBV28|TRBD1
CASSLMGDRGYEQYF
TGTGCCAGCAGCCTTATGGGGGACAGGGGTTACGAGCAGTACTTC
>-|TRBJ2-2|TRBV27|-
CASSSLAANTGELFF
TGTGCCAGCAGTTCCCTAGCAGCGAACACCGGGGAGCTGTTTTTT